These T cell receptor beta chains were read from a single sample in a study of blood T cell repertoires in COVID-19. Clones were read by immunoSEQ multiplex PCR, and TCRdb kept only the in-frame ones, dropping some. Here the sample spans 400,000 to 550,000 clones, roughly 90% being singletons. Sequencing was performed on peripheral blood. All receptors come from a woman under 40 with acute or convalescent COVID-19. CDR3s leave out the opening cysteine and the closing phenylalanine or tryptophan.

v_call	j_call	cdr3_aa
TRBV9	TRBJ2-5	ASSGGGAVWETQY
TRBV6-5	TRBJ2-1	ASDQRDSVYDEQF
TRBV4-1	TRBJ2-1	ASSLALAGEQF
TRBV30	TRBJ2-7	AWSSQGISYEQY
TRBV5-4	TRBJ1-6	ASSGTDRGGIKYNSPLH
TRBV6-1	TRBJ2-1	ASSEAGQGTSEF
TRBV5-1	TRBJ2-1	ASSLALAGGVVDEQF
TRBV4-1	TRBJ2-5	ASSQDGRDYHPETQY
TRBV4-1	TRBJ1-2	ASSLSDTPNYGYT
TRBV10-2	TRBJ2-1	ASRGGDNEQF
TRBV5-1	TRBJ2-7	ASKGALGSSYEQY
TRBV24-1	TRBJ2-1	ATQGGAVSYNEQF
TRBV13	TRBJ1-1	ASSQAGNTEAF
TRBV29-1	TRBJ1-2	SVERGLFYGYT
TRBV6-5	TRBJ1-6	ASSYSNRFYNSPLH
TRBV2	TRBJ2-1	ASRGGTSGGNEQF
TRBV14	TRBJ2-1	ASSLTQGTEQF
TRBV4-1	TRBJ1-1	ASSQEGRVEAF
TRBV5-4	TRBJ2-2	ASPSSTGELF
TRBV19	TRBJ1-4	ASSIDLTNEKLF
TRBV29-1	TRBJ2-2	SVEIRVAGELF
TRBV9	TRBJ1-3	ASSLTTGFGNTIY
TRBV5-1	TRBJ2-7	ASSLEAGPYEQY
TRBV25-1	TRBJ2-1	ASSELASGVYNEQF
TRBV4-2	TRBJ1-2	ASSQENGALNYGYT
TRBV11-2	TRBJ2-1	ASSPTASGGLEQF
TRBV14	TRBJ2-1	ASSSLGDWEQF
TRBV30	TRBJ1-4	AWSVVPSEEKLF
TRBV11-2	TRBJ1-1	ASSPGGVEAF
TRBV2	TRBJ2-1	ASSILRTPSGPGEQF
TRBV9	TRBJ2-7	ASSVRDSGGLYEQY
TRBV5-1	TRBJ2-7	ASSLAAVASSSYEQY
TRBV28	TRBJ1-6	ASDRVRNSPLH
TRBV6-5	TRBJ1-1	ASSLSGGLAF
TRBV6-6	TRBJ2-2	ASSYLAGEDTGELF
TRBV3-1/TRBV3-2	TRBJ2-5	ASSQSPSYEETQY
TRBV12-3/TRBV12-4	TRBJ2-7	ASSLKENYEQY
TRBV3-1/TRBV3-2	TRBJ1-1	ASSQDWRGRVAF
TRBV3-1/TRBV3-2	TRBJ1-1	ASSQTSGGDTEAF
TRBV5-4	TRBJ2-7	ASSPGQDASYEQY
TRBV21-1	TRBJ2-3	ASSTQSDTDTQY